Listed here is a single TCR beta chain. These data come from a study of technical replicates of blood from a handful of donors. Assay used: immunoSEQ multiplex PCR; TCRdb lists only in-frame clones, some missing. The repertoire holds over 65,000 clones, with 94% as singletons. Sequencing was performed on T cells isolated from PBMCs. This clonotype was obtained from a human donor in good health.

As DNA, the CDR3 is TGTGCCAGCAGCCCAAAACCGGGACACACAAATAAAGTGAACACTGAAGCTTTCTTT. This sequence encodes CASSPKPGHTNKVNTEAFF. The chain has TRBV6-4 and TRBJ1-1, with D maybe TRBD1 (6 bases). The germline V gene encodes CDR1 MRHNA and CDR2 SNTAGT. Trimming shortened V by 6 bases and J by 0 bases, and 26 bases separated the two germline ends. This CDR3 has 19 residues.